This T cell receptor (beta chain) is from a study of cytomegalovirus exposure and HLA in healthy donors (dated by TCRdb to the late 2010s). Broadly, across the study: An earlier analysis of under 600 of the donors reported more than 250 Gb of sequence data and more than 90 million unique TCR beta sequences from about 179 million T cells. The study combined high-throughput TCR immunosequencing, statistical association of individual TCRs with disease status, and machine learning to predict cytomegalovirus infection status. The study profiled the T cell repertoires of 666 subjects by immunosequencing and related them to cytomegalovirus serostatus. Every repertoire in the discovery cohort had been generated on one and the same sequencing platform. Of the roughly 400 genotyped donors, around 81% fell in the genetic ancestry cluster associated with self-reported Caucasian donors. The study was designed to test whether signatures of past pathogen exposure could be identified by cataloging public T cell receptors. About 5 DR-DQ haplotypes were handled as single units for association and clustering, since linkage in the cohort was strong. Typing coverage differed by locus: A, B, C, DRB1 and DQB1 were typed in roughly 629-630 donors, DQA1 in 522, DPA1 in 600 to 610, and DPB1 in 450 to 490. Among about 400 genotyped donors of the cohort, an average of approximately 220,000 unique TCR beta nucleotide sequences was sequenced per donor, of which approximately 19% were non-productive. To decide whether each TCR beta V gene segment behaved as functional or pseudogenic, an earlier analysis of fewer than 750 of the donors relied on high-throughput TCR beta sequencing. Rather than drawing on any new phenotypic data, the later analysis identified candidate immune exposures from TCR beta sequences and the way those sequences occurred across donors. Alongside the repertoire data, information on donor age, sex, ethnicity and CMV serostatus was compiled. An early release that covered approximately 600 HLA-typed donors contained approximately 300 gigabases of sequencing data and 80 million or so unique TCR sequences. Genome-wide SNP genotypes for about three fifths of the roughly 670 donors were used in a later genetic analysis, which treated that subset as a discovery cohort. A later analysis re-examined previously published TCR beta repertoires from about 670 donors and added high-resolution HLA genotyping to investigate patterns of TCR occurrence. Besides the first cohort of more than 650 subjects, a separate validation cohort made up of some 110 different subjects was used. HLA typing covered class I and class II loci at four-digit resolution.

The method was the immunoSEQ multiplex PCR assay. For the multiplex PCR, a mixture combining 60 forward primers for TCR Vbeta segments and 13 reverse primers for TCR Jbeta segments was used. The CDR3 region of rearranged TCR beta genes was amplified from genomic DNA with a multiplex PCR assay. The amplified TCR beta libraries were sequenced on the Illumina HiSeq System as 87-base-pair reads. Per the original workflow: Across the 700 or so repertoires, a later analysis counted some 81 million unique TCR beta chains, 8.5 million to 12 million of which were shared by at least two donors. A nearest-neighbor algorithm error-corrected the raw reads and collapsed the reads into unique sequences, merging closely related sequences to remove PCR and sequencing errors. To assign V, D and J gene segments, CDR3 sequences were aligned to IMGT reference sequences. For a sequence to be retained, a match of at least six nucleotides to both a V gene segment and a J gene segment was required. A rearrangement counted as productive if the CDR3 had no stop codons and remained in frame with V and J, and every other rearrangement counted as non-productive. Following IMGT convention, CDR3 was defined as the stretch from the second conserved V-encoded cysteine up to the conserved J-encoded phenylalanine. The earlier analysis of some 550 of the donors excluded any sequence lacking an unambiguous match to a single V gene segment. In an earlier analysis of 587 of the donors, V segments were called functional above 56.7% productive rearrangements and were called segregating when the between-donor standard deviation exceeded 5%. A statistical classification framework was built for diagnosing cytomegalovirus status from the catalog of TCR beta chain sequences. In a later analysis, V and J genes were assigned by comparing TCR nucleotide sequences against IMGT/GENE-DB human TR gene sequences. A later analysis assigned CDR3 sequences and most-parsimonious VDJ recombination scenarios with the TCRdist pipeline. In a later analysis, each TCR beta chain was defined by its CDR3 amino acid sequence together with its V-gene family, and reads without a unique V-gene family were excluded. As a way to deal with suspected cross-contamination and a sequencing artifact, a later analysis dropped 592 nucleotide sequences that were highly shared and had low generation probability. In a later analysis, a clonal expansion index for each public chain was calculated from normalized within-repertoire ranks of inferred template counts. A later analysis computed generation probabilities with a VDJ recombination model fitted to out-of-frame rearrangements, and checked the results against IGoR. In a later analysis, TCR-TCR, TCR-HLA and TCR-CMV co-occurrence was scored with hypergeometric tests, and a repertoire-size bias correction was applied to TCR pairs. False discovery rates were estimated in a later analysis by permuting HLA or CMV assignments 20 times. In a later analysis, co-occurring TCRs were grouped using DBSCAN, with TCRdist sequence similarity added in when clustering inside HLA-allele-positive subsets. For co-occurrence clustering, repertoires with fewer than 30,000 or more than 120,000 public chains were excluded, along with five repertoires with anomalous nucleotide sharing. Here the immuneACCESS table is served through TCRdb, limited to in-frame sequences with V and J called. Missing clones are a known gap in these copies; in checked studies unresolved V genes cover under half, and the rest lacks a known reason. V and J calls and clone size are given by that table; D and trimming were obtained from the DNA. In all, the sample holds roughly 70,000 clones, and 82% of those were seen once. The ten biggest clones cover 1.9% of the sample.

As for this clone: Its antigen is still unknown. Qualities for individual bases were not recorded, and no much larger clone is one base off.

What the research found in general, with its limitations: CMV serostatus was the only immune exposure information available for the cohort. Most CMV-associated TCR beta chains appeared to be HLA-restricted in a later analysis, and the HLA associations seemed to be driven largely by CMV exposure. The classifier was reported to diagnose cytomegalovirus status with high specificity and sensitivity in both the original and validation cohorts. Several of the top co-occurrence clusters appeared to be linked to parvovirus B19, influenza, CMV and Epstein-Barr virus, according to a later analysis. It was suggested by the authors that the approach could potentially be generalized to other disease states and immunological phenotypes. Because HLA typing was missing for some donors at each locus, association tests included only the typed subset. When HLA alleles, especially DR and DQ, strongly co-occurred, TCR associations were difficult to assign to individual alleles. A cluster of highly shared sequence variants was judged likely to be a technical artifact of the sequencing pipeline. An earlier analysis of approximately 530 of the donors showed that most TCR beta V segments appeared in productive rearrangements either about 90% or about 30% of the time, which broadly matched IMGT annotations. The study gave a list of about 170 TCR beta chains associated with cytomegalovirus. In a later analysis, HLA-associated TCR beta chains were found to be more clonally expanded and to have lower generation probabilities than equally common non-associated chains. Compared with the roughly 670-donor mean, donors in an Asian-associated ancestry cluster had fewer N-insertions in productive TCRs, according to a later genetic analysis. While some public TCRs were present in many individuals, most TCR sequences turned up only very rarely across donors. In a later analysis, around 17,000 TCR beta sequences were associated with specific HLA alleles at a false discovery rate of 0.05. A further reported finding was that TCR beta sequences accurately predicted the HLA-A and HLA-B alleles for most subjects in the first cohort. According to a later analysis, TCR association rates differed among HLA loci, with DRB1 alleles showing the most associated TCRs and HLA-C alleles showing the fewest. Presence/absence analyses assumed roughly uniform sequencing depth across donors, an assumption that may not hold. A later genetic analysis associated a missense DCLRE1C variant with V-gene and J-gene trimming of TCR beta chains, and an independent cohort replicated the association. The earlier analysis of 587 of the donors excluded approximately 15 rarely observed V segments, including chromosome 9 orphons, because counts were too low. Linkage disequilibrium might explain the correlated functional status among segregating V segments, but an unknown experimental factor could not be ruled out. In this cohort, only TCR beta chains were sequenced, and detectable features were limited by the absence of alpha or paired-chain data. In vitro tests confirmed that a few of the cytomegalovirus-associated TCR beta chains recognize cytomegalovirus antigens.

The cohort was made up of 500 to 850 healthy bone marrow donors. Cohort members were all nominally healthy when sampled, although unrecorded immune exposures were likely present. The donor was CMV seronegative and was included in the group of 352 seronegative cohort members. Each donor provided a peripheral blood sample, and peripheral blood mononuclear cells were used for TCR beta sequencing. Genomic DNA extraction from the blood cell samples was performed with the Qiagen DNeasy Blood Extraction Kit. The source is a man between 18 and 35 years old in good health and CMV-seronegative. Sequencing was performed on PBMCs.

At the DNA level, the sequence is TGTGCCAGCAGCCCAGACAGGGCGGACTACGAGCAGTACTTC. The encoded protein is CASSPDRADYEQYF. The rearranged chain carries TRBV7-2 and TRBJ2-7; TRBD1 fits 7 bases in the junction. V is trimmed back by 5 bases and J by 3 bases, and the junction contains 7 bases that no gene match accounts for. From the cysteine up to the phenylalanine, the CDR3 has a length of 14 residues. Only the CDR3 DNA stays, 42 bases, in frame from base 1. The germline V gene provides CDR1 SGHTA and CDR2 FQGNSA. Where the CDR3 stops, the reference TRBV7-2 and TRBJ2-7 genes take over; the full variable domain is GAGVSQSPSNKVTEKGKDVELRCDPISGHTALYWYRQSLGQGLEFLIYFQGNSAPDKSGLPSDRFSAERTGGSVSTLTIQRTQQEDSAVYLCASSPDRADYEQYFGPGTRLTVT.